The 13 T cell receptor beta chains in this list originate from one sample, sequenced in a study of CD8+ T cells in alopecia areata. Isolated RNA was reverse transcribed into cDNA used as the sequencing template. Profiled with immunoSEQ multiplex PCR; TCRdb holds only in-frame clones, not every one. The table records 200,000 to 250,000 clones, approximately 57% of them present only once. As for treatment: oral pan-JAK inhibitor, 5-10 mg twice daily. Sequenced material: CD4+ T cells sorted from blood, taken at week 4, from a patient treated with tofacitinib. The receptor set was obtained from a human donor with alopecia areata.

V gene TRBV27 combines with J gene TRBJ1-2; 7 bases match TRBD1. The CDR3 spans 12 residues. Trimming removed 5 bases from V and 4 bases from J; junction bases left unmatched: 1. Germline CDR1 reads MNHEY; CDR2 reads SMNVEV (reference sequence). CDR3 nucleotide sequence: TGTGCCAGCAGTAGGACAGGCTATGGCTACACCTTC. As protein: CASSRTGYGYTF.

The chain couples TRBV5-1 to TRBJ2-5; D is unclear. The CDR3 length is 14 residues. V dropped 1 base and J dropped 2 bases, with 9 bases sitting between them. Germline V CDR1 and CDR2: SGHRS, YFSETQ. The CDR3 nucleotides are TGCGCCAGCAGCTTGACAACGCTTCAAGAGACCCAGTACTTC. It yields the protein CASSLTTLQETQYF.

This chain connects TRBV29-1 to TRBJ1-2, with D maybe TRBD1 (6 bases). The CDR3 totals 12 residues. The germline V gene encodes CDR1 SQVTM and CDR2 ANQGSEA. V was shortened by 7 bases and J by 2 bases, with 11 bases between the two germline ends. CDR3 loop: CSASTGNYGYTF. In DNA form, the CDR3 reads TGCAGCGCCAGCACAGGGAACTATGGCTACACCTTC.

The chain uses TRBV15 and TRBJ2-1, with 7 bases matching TRBD1. CDR3 length: 15 amino acids. V lost 1 base to trimming and J lost 6 bases; unmatched junction nucleotides: 6. Germline V gene sequence: CDR1 LNHNV, CDR2 YYDKDF (reference sequence). The CDR3, as DNA: TGTGCCACCAGCAGAGGACAGGGTCAAAGCAATGAGCAGTTCTTC. It is translated as CATSRGQGQSNEQFF.

The V and J genes are TRBV7-9 and TRBJ2-7; 11 bases align to TRBD1. This CDR3 region has 16 residues. Trimming removed 2 bases from V and 2 bases from J; junction bases left unmatched: 5. CDR1 is SEHNR, CDR2 FQNEAQ, per germline (reference sequence). In DNA form, the CDR3 reads TGTGCCAGCAGCTTAACGGACAGGGGGCAGCCCTACGAGCAGTACTTC. Translating gives CASSLTDRGQPYEQYF.

The gene calls are TRBV27 and TRBJ2-2; 10 nucleotides match TRBD2. V gave up 4 bases and J gave up 3 bases; unmatched junction bases: 5. The CDR3 runs 16 residues. Per the germline V gene, CDR1 is MNHEY and CDR2 is SMNVEV (reference sequence). The CDR3 DNA follows: TGTGCCAGCAGTTCCCCTAGCGGGGGCCACACCGGGGAGCTGTTTTTT. As protein: CASSSPSGGHTGELFF.

The rearrangement uses TRBV29-1 and TRBJ2-3; 7 nucleotides match TRBD2. This CDR3 has 14 residues. The trim removed 8 bases at V and 2 bases at J, leaving 10 bases unmatched. Germline V gene lookup returns CDR1 SQVTM and CDR2 ANQGSEA. In nucleotides, the CDR3 is TGCAGCTTACTCAAAGCGGGGTACACAGATACGCAGTATTTT. This codes for CSLLKAGYTDTQYF.

Only one count was recorded for this clone. V usage is TRBV29-1 and J usage is TRBJ2-4; unclear D gene. The V gene lost 0 bases and the J gene lost 4 bases, with 7 bases spanning the gap. The CDR3 spans 13 residues. The germline V gene encodes CDR1 SQVTM and CDR2 ANQGSEA. CDR3 sequence: CSVEDRIKNIQYF. CDR3 coding DNA: TGCAGCGTTGAAGATCGAATTAAAAACATTCAGTACTTC.

The rearrangement links TRBV5-4 to TRBJ2-3, with 11 nucleotides matching TRBD2. CDR1 and CDR2 (germline): SGHNT, YYREEE (reference sequence). The V and J ends lost 0 bases and 6 bases, in that order; junction bases with no gene match: 3. The CDR3 sequence is 15 residues long. The CDR3 is CASSLDSGGADTQYF. The CDR3 DNA reads TGTGCCAGCAGCTTGGATAGCGGGGGGGCGGATACGCAGTATTTT.

The CDR3 sequence: CAWRKRDGHYGYTF. CDR3 DNA sequence: TGTGCCTGGAGAAAACGGGACGGGCACTATGGCTACACCTTC. The chain has TRBV30 and TRBJ1-2; maybe TRBD1 (5 bases). The length of the CDR3 is 14 residues. Germline V lookup: CDR1 GTSNPN, CDR2 SVGIG (reference sequence). V lost 3 bases and J lost 3, with 14 bases in between.

The chain joins TRBV2 to TRBJ2-7; either TRBD1 or TRBD2 may fit D (6 bases each). V lost 7 bases and J lost 5, with 18 bases in between. The CDR3 spans 14 residues. Germline V gives CDR1 SNHLY, CDR2 FYNNEI. This chain's CDR3 is CASTAIPGGHEQYF. In nucleotides, the CDR3 is TGTGCCAGCACCGCCATCCCCGGGGGCCACGAGCAGTACTTC.

The chain recombines TRBV5-1 with TRBJ2-7; D is ambiguous. The germline V and J ends were trimmed by 5 bases and 0 bases, with 12 bases remaining between them. This CDR3 region has 14 residues. Looked up from germline, CDR1 is SGHRS and CDR2 is YFSETQ. The CDR3 DNA sequence: TGCGCCAGCAGGCGTTGGGGAAACTCCTACGAGCAGTACTTC. Amino acids: CASRRWGNSYEQYF.

The chain employs TRBV4-3 and TRBJ1-1; TRBD1 matches at 7 bases. V lost 0 bases to trimming and J lost 3 bases; unmatched junction nucleotides: 10. This CDR3 is 17 amino acids long. Per germline, CDR1 LGHNA and CDR2 YSLEER. This CDR3 is CASSQETGGQGDTEAFF. CDR3 nucleotide sequence: TGCGCCAGCAGCCAAGAAACGGGTGGCCAGGGGGACACTGAAGCTTTCTTT.